The 21 T cell receptor beta chains presented below share a single source sample, sequenced in a study of Tregs in tolerant kidney transplant recipients (dated by TCRdb to the late 2010s). The library was built by means of the immunoSEQ multiplex PCR assay. TCRdb limited this immuneACCESS table to in-frame rearrangements with V and J called. A share of clones is missing; checked studies link under half to unresolved V genes, and the rest is unexplained. This sample holds about 88,000 clones; approximately 90% were observed only once. The ten largest make up roughly 5% of the sample. The specimen sequenced was CD8+ T cells from blood. The receptors shown here come from a human donor in good health.

The chain is built from TRBV7-8 and TRBJ2-7, with 7 bases identical to TRBD2. The ends lost 4 bases at V and 0 bases at J; junction bases unmatched: 12. CDR3 size: 17 residues. In germline, CDR1 is SGHVS, CDR2 FQNEAQ. The CDR3 DNA reads TGTGCCAGCAGCTCGGGCCCTTGGGAGGGGAGCTCCTACGAGCAGTACTTC. This codes for CASSSGPWEGSSYEQYF.

This chain links TRBV27 with TRBJ1-6; weak D call: TRBD1 (6 bases). The CDR3 covers 16 residues. Germline V gene lookup returns CDR1 MNHEY and CDR2 SMNVEV (reference sequence). The V end lost 3 bases, the J end lost 10 bases, and 19 bases lay between the germline ends. The CDR3 nucleotides read TGTGCCAGCAGTTTCAATTACGGCGGGGGGCACTCACCCCTCCACTTT. It yields the protein CASSFNYGGGHSPLHF.

The chain uses TRBV25-1 and TRBJ1-3; D ambiguous. This CDR3 has 14 residues. Germline V gene sequence: CDR1 MGHDK, CDR2 SYGVNS. Trimming took 7 bases from V and 1 from J, leaving 11 bases between them. The CDR3 nucleotides are TGTGCCAGCACTCACCACAGTTCTGGAAACACCATATATTTT. This gives the protein CASTHHSSGNTIYF.

The chain carries TRBV6-1 and TRBJ2-7; D not certain. Germline lookup yields CDR1 MNHNS and CDR2 SASEGT. V was cut by 1 base and J by 2 bases, with 9 bases left in between. This CDR3 comprises 14 residues. The CDR3, as DNA: TGTGCCAGCAGTGAAGTGGGCAGGCCCTACGAGCAGTACTTC. This translates into CASSEVGRPYEQYF.

The V call is TRBV28, the J call TRBJ1-3; tentatively, D is TRBD1 (6 bases). CDR3 length equals 18 residues. The germline V and J ends were trimmed by 2 bases and 0 bases, with 17 bases remaining between them. Germline-derived CDR1 and CDR2 are MDHEN and SYDVKM. The CDR3 DNA reads TGTGCCAGCAGTTTAGGACCCGGGGGGCCAACCTCTGGAAACACCATATATTTT. The encoded protein is CASSLGPGGPTSGNTIYF.

The gene calls are TRBV28 and TRBJ2-1, with 7 positions matching TRBD2. The germline gives CDR1 MDHEN, CDR2 SYDVKM. The CDR3 loop spans 14 amino acids. V dropped 6 bases and J dropped 6; count of bases not matched to a gene: 8. In nucleotides, the CDR3 is TGTGCCAGCAGCCTTCGGACTAGTGGCAATGAGCAGTTCTTC. Translated: CASSLRTSGNEQFF.

The genes are TRBV7-9 and TRBJ1-2, with a tentative D call TRBD1 (5 bases). The germline gives CDR1 SEHNR, CDR2 FQNEAQ (reference sequence). The CDR3 runs to 14 residues. Between the trimmed V and J ends, which lost 6 bases and 5 bases, there was a span of 16 bases. The CDR3 loop reads CASSSPEGIYGYTF. The CDR3 nucleotides are TGTGCCAGCAGTTCGCCCGAGGGGATATATGGCTACACCTTC.

This chain links TRBV7-6 with TRBJ1-2; 8 nucleotides agree with TRBD1. The V segment lost 4 bases and the J segment 4 bases; nucleotides outside the gene matches: 8. Germline assignment: CDR1 SGHVS and CDR2 FNYEAQ. CDR3 size: 15 residues. CDR3 sequence (DNA): TGTGCCAGCAGCTCTCCCCGGACAGGGACCTATGGCTACACCTTC. It is translated as CASSSPRTGTYGYTF. Using reference TRBV7-6 and TRBJ1-2 for the parts outside the CDR3, the full variable domain is GAGVSQSPRYKVTKRGQDVALRCDPISGHVSLYWYRQALGQGPEFLTYFNYEAQQDKSGLPNDRFSAERPEGSISTLTIQRTEQRDSAMYRCASSSPRTGTYGYTFGSGTRLTVV.

The V call is TRBV9, the J call TRBJ1-2, with D possibly matching TRBD1 (5 bases). This CDR3 has 13 residues. CDR1 SGDLS and CDR2 YYNGEE come from the germline V gene. The V end lost 5 bases, the J end lost 3 bases, and 11 bases lay between the germline ends. CDR3 region: CASRGLLDYGYTF. CDR3 DNA: TGTGCCAGCAGGGGGCTATTGGACTATGGCTACACCTTC. Drawing the rest from reference TRBV9 and TRBJ1-2, the complete variable domain is DSGVTQTPKHLITATGQRVTLRCSPRSGDLSVYWYQQSLDQGLQFLIQYYNGEERAKGNILERFSAQQFPDLHSELNLSSLELGDSALYFCASRGLLDYGYTFGSGTRLTVV.

This rearrangement joins TRBV7-9 to TRBJ2-7; D gene ambiguous. The V and J ends lost 3 bases and 0 bases respectively, with 6 bases between them. Per germline, CDR1 SEHNR and CDR2 FQNEAQ (reference sequence). The CDR3 spans 13 residues. This CDR3 reads CASSFDPSYEQYF. For the CDR3, the DNA is TGTGCCAGCAGCTTCGATCCCTCCTACGAGCAGTACTTC.

This clone was counted only a few times. Other DNA sequences in this specimen translate into the identical CDR3. The chain carries TRBV7-9 and TRBJ2-7; D gene unclear. The germline V gene has CDR1 SEHNR and CDR2 FQNEAQ (reference sequence). V was trimmed by 4 bases and J by 2 bases, leaving 6 bases between them. CDR3 length: 12 residues. The CDR3 loop is CASSSTPYEQYF. For the CDR3, the DNA is TGTGCCAGCAGCTCAACTCCCTACGAGCAGTACTTC.

This clone was picked up one time. This chain connects TRBV9 to TRBJ2-1, with TRBD2 matching 10 bases. The germline V gene encodes CDR1 SGDLS and CDR2 YYNGEE. V lost 2 bases to trimming and J lost 2 bases; unmatched junction nucleotides: 1. This CDR3 is 15 amino acids long. CDR3 protein: CASSVGTSAYNEQFF. The DNA of the CDR3 is TGTGCCAGCAGCGTCGGGACTAGCGCCTACAATGAGCAGTTCTTC.

The CDR3 protein is CASSPPADTQYF. The CDR3 coding sequence is TGTGCCAGCTCACCACCGGCAGATACGCAGTATTTT. This rearrangement joins TRBV18 to TRBJ2-3; D is unresolved. V was cut by 0 bases and J by 4 bases, with 2 bases left in between. The germline CDR1 and CDR2 sequences are KGHSH and LQKENI. There are 12 residues in the CDR3.

The V and J genes are TRBV29-1 and TRBJ1-1, with 9 bases fitting TRBD1. The CDR3 has 14 residues. The V gene's germline CDR1 is SQVTM and CDR2 ANQGSEA. The V segment lost 5 bases and the J segment 1 base; nucleotides outside the gene matches: 5. The CDR3 DNA reads as TGCAGCGTTCGAAGGGGACAGGGGAACACTGAAGCTTTCTTT. It encodes CSVRRGQGNTEAFF.

This chain uses TRBV6-5 with TRBJ2-1; a weak D match, TRBD2 (6 bases). In germline, CDR1 is MNHEY, CDR2 SVGAGI. The CDR3 spans 15 residues. Trimming shortened V by 6 bases and J by 8 bases, and 20 bases separated the two germline ends. CDR3 residues: CASSLPGLSAYEQFF. CDR3 DNA: TGTGCCAGCAGCCTCCCGGGACTGAGTGCCTATGAGCAGTTCTTC.

The chain joins TRBV5-1 to TRBJ1-2, with unresolved D. Germline values: CDR1 SGHRS, CDR2 YFSETQ. This CDR3 spans 13 amino acids. V was trimmed by 3 bases and J by 8 bases, leaving 14 bases between them. This chain's CDR3 is CASSWTGEGGYTF. The CDR3 DNA is TGCGCCAGCAGCTGGACCGGGGAGGGAGGCTACACCTTC.

The gene calls are TRBV6-5 and TRBJ1-2; D is unclear. The ends were cut back, 0 bases at V and 6 bases at J, with 8 bases in the middle. In germline, CDR1 is MNHEY, CDR2 SVGAGI. This CDR3 region has 13 residues. The CDR3 bases are TGTGCCAGCAGTTACTCGAGAGGGAATGGCTACACCTTC. Amino acids: CASSYSRGNGYTF.

The chain employs TRBV4-1 and TRBJ2-5, with D possibly matching TRBD2 (6 bases). Trimming left V 4 bases short and J 0 bases short, with 9 bases between. The CDR3 is 14 residues long. Looked up from germline, CDR1 is MGHRA and CDR2 is YSYEKL. The CDR3, as DNA: TGCGCCAGCAGCCGACAGCGGGACCAAGAGACCCAGTACTTC. It specifies CASSRQRDQETQYF.

J is TRBJ2-2 and V is TRBV7-9; the match to TRBD2 covers 7 bases. CDR3 length: 17 amino acids. Germline V gene sequence: CDR1 SEHNR, CDR2 FQNEAQ (reference sequence). Trimming removed 4 bases from V and 0 bases from J; junction bases left unmatched: 8. The CDR3 sequence: CASSSPRLAANTGELFF. The CDR3 nucleotides are TGTGCCAGCAGCTCACCTCGCCTAGCGGCGAACACCGGGGAGCTGTTTTTT. The full variable domain, rest sourced from reference TRBV7-9 and TRBJ2-2, is DTGVSQNPRHKITKRGQNVTFRCDPISEHNRLYWYRQTLGQGPEFLTYFQNEAQLEKSRLLSDRFSAERPKGSFSTLEIQRTEQGDSAMYLCASSSPRLAANTGELFFGEGSRLTVL.

The rearrangement uses TRBV7-8 and TRBJ2-3; D not resolved. Trimming took 6 bases from V and 3 from J, leaving 16 bases between them. Germline CDR1 and CDR2: SGHVS and FQNEAQ. The CDR3 loop spans 15 amino acids. This CDR3 reads CASRGLNGGTDTQYF. CDR3 DNA sequence: TGTGCCAGCAGGGGCCTAAACGGCGGAACAGATACGCAGTATTTT.

The chain joins TRBV6-4 to TRBJ2-1, with D perhaps being TRBD1 or TRBD2 (5 bases each). Germline lookup yields CDR1 MRHNA and CDR2 SNTAGT. With 0 bases removed from V and 0 bases from J, the gap between germline ends came to 12 bases. The CDR3 totals 17 residues. The CDR3 here is CASSDSSEGSSYNEQFF. In nucleotides, the CDR3 is TGTGCCAGCAGTGACTCGAGCGAGGGGAGCTCCTACAATGAGCAGTTCTTC.